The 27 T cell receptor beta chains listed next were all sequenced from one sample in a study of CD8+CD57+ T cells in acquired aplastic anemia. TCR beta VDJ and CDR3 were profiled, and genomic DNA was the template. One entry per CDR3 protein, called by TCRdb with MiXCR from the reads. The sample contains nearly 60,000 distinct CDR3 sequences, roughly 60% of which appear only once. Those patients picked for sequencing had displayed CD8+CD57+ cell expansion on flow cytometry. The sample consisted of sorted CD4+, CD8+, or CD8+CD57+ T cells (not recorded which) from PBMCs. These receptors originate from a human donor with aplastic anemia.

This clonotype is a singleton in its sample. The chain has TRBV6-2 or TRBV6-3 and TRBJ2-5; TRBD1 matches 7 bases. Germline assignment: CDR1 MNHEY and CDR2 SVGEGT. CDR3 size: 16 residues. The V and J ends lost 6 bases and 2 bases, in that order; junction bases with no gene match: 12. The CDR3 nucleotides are TGTGCCAGCAGCGCCGACCGGACAGGCCGGCAAGAGACCCAGTACTTC. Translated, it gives CASSADRTGRQETQYF.

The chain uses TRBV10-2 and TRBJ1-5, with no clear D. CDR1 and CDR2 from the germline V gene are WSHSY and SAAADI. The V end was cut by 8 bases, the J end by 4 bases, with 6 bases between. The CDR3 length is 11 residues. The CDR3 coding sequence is TGCGCCAGCGGCGGGAATCAGCCCCAGCATTTT. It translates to CASGGNQPQHF.

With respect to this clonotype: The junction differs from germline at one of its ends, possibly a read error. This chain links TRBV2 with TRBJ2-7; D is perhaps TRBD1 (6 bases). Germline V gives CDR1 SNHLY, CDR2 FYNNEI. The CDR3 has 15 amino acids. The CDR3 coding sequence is TGTGCCAGCAGTGAATTCCAGGGGAAGTCCTACGGGCAGTACTTC. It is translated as CASSEFQGKSYGQYF. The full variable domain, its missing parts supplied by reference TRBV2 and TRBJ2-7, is EPEVTQTPSHQVTQMGQEVILRCVPISNHLYFYWYRQILGQKVEFLVSFYNNEISEKSEIFDDQFSVERPDGSNFTLKIRSTKLEDSAMYFCASSEFQGKSYGQYFGPGTRLTVT.

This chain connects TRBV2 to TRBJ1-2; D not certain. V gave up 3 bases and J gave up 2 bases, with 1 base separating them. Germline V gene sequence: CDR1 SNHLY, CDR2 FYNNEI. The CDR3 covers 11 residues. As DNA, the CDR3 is TGTGCCAGCAGTGACAACTATGGCTACACCTTC. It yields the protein CASSDNYGYTF.

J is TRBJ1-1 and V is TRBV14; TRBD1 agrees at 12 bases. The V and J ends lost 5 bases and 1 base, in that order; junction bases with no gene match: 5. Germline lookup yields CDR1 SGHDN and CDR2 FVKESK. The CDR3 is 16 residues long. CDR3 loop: CASSTGQGAKNTEAFF. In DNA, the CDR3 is TGTGCCAGCAGCACGGGACAGGGGGCGAAGAACACTGAAGCTTTCTTT.

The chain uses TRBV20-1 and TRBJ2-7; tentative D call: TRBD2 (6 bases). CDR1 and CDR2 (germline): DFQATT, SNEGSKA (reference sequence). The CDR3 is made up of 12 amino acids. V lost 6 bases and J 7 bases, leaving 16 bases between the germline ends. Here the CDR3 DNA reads TGCAGTGCAAACCGGGACTCTTGGGAGCAGTACTTC. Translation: CSANRDSWEQYF.

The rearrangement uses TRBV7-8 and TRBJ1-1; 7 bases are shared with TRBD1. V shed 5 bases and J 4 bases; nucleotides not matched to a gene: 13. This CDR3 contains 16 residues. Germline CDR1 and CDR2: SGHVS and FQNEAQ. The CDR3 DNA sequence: TGTGCCAGCAGCATCCACGTGACAGGGCTGAGCACTGAAGCTTTCTTT. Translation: CASSIHVTGLSTEAFF.

DNA of the CDR3: TGTGCCAGCAGCTTAGATATGACAGACTACGAGCAGTACTTC. Protein sequence: CASSLDMTDYEQYF. The J gene is TRBJ2-7, the V gene TRBV11-2, with D possibly TRBD1 on 5 matching bases. The CDR3 covers 14 residues. V lost 0 bases and J lost 3, with 9 bases in between. CDR1 and CDR2 (germline): SGHAT, FQNNGV.

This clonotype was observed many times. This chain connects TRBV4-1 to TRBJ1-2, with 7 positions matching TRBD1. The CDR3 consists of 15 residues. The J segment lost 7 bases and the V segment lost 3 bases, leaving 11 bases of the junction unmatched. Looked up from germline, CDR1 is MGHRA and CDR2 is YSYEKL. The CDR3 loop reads CASSQERQGLVGYTF. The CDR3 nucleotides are TGCGCCAGCAGCCAGGAAAGACAGGGACTGGTTGGCTACACCTTC.

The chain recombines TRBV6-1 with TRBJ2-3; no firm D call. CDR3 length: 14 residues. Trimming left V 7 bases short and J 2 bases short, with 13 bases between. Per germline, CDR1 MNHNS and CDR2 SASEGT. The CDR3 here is CASTPAGPTDTQYF. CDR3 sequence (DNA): TGTGCCAGCACCCCGGCCGGTCCCACAGATACGCAGTATTTT.

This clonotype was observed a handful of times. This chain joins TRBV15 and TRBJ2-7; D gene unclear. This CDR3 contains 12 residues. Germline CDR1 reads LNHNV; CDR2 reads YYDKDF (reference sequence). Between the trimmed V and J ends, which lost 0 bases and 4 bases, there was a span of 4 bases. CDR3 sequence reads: CATSREGYEQYF. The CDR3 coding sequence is TGTGCCACCAGCAGAGAGGGTTACGAGCAGTACTTC.

CDR3 region: CASSMDSENSPLHF. The CDR3 DNA is TGTGCCAGTAGTATGGATTCGGAGAATTCACCCCTCCACTTT. J is TRBJ1-6 and V is TRBV19, with D hard to call. The ends were cut back, 3 bases at V and 7 bases at J, with 10 bases in the middle. CDR3 length equals 14 residues. From germline, CDR1 is LNHDA and CDR2 SQIVND (reference sequence).

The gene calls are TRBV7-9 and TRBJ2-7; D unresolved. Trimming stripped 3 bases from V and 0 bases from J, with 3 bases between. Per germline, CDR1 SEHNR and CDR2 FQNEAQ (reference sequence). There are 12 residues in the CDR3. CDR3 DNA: TGTGCCAGCAGCTTCCTCTCCTACGAGCAGTACTTC. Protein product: CASSFLSYEQYF. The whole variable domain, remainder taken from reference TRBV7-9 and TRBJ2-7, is DTGVSQNPRHKITKRGQNVTFRCDPISEHNRLYWYRQTLGQGPEFLTYFQNEAQLEKSRLLSDRFSAERPKGSFSTLEIQRTEQGDSAMYLCASSFLSYEQYFGPGTRLTVT.

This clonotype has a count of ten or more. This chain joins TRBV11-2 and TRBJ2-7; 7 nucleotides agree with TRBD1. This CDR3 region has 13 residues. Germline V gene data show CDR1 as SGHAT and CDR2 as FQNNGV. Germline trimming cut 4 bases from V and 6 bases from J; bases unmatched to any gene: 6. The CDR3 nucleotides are TGTGCCAGCAGCTCCCGGGACAGATCCGAGCAGTACTTC. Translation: CASSSRDRSEQYF.

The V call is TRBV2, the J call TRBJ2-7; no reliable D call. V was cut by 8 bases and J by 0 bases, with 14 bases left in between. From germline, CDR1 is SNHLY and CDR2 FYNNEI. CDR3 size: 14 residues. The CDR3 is CASGGVRSSYEQYF. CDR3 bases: TGTGCCAGCGGTGGGGTCAGGAGCTCCTACGAGCAGTACTTC.

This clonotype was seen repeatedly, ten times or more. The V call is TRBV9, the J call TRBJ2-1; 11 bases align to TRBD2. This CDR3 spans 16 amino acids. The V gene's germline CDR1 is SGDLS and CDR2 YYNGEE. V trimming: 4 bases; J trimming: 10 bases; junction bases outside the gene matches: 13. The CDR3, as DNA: TGTGCCAGCAGCCAACCCTTAGCGGGGGGGTTCGACGAGCAGTTCTTC. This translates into CASSQPLAGGFDEQFF.

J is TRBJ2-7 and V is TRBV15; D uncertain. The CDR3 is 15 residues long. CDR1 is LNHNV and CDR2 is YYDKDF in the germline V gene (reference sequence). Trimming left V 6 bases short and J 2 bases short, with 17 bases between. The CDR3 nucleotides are TGTGCCACCAGTACAGCTGGCGCGACGACCTACGAGCAGTACGTC. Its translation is CATSTAGATTYEQYV.

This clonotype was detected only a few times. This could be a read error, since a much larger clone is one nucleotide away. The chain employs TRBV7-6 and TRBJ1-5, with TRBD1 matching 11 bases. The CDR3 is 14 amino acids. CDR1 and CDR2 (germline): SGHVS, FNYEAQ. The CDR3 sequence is CAGSPGTGGQPQHF. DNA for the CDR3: TGTGCCGGCAGCCCAGGGACAGGGGGTCAGCCCCAGCATTTT.

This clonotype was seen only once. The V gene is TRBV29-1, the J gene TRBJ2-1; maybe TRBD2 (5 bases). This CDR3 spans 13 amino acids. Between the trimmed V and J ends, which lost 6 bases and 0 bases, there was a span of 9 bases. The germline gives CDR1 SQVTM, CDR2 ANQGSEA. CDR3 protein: CSVDSSSYNEQFF. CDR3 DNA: TGCAGCGTGGACTCGAGCTCCTACAATGAGCAGTTCTTC.

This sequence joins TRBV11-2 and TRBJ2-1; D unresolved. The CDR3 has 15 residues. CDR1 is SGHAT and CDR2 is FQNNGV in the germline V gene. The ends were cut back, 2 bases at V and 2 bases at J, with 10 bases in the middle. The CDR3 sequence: CASSLYESTYNEQFF. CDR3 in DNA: TGTGCCAGCAGCTTATACGAATCAACCTACAATGAGCAGTTCTTC.

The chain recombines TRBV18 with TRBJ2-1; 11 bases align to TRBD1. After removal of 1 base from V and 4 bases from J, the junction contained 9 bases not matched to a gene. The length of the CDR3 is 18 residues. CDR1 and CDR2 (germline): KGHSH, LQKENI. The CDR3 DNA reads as TGTGCCAGCTCACCACGGACAGGGGGCACGACCTTGTACAATGAGCAGTTCTTC. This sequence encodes CASSPRTGGTTLYNEQFF.

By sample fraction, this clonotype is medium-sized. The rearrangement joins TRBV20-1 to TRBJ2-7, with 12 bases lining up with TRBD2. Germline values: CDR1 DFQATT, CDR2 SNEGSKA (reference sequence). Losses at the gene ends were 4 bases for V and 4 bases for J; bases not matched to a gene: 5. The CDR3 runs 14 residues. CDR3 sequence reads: CSAILLAGGYEQYF. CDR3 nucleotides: TGCAGTGCTATTCTACTAGCGGGGGGATACGAGCAGTACTTC.

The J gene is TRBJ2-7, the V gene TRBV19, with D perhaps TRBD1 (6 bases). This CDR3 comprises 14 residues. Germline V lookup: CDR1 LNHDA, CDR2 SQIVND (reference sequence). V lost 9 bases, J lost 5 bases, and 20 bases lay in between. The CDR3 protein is CASTNRVRLHEQYF. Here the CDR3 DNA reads TGTGCCAGCACGAACAGGGTAAGGCTCCACGAGCAGTACTTC.

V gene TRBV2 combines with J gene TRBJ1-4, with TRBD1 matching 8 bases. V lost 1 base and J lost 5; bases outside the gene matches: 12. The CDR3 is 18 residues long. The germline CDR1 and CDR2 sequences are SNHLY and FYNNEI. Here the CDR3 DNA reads TGTGCCAGCAGTGAAGGGTTGGGGACAGGTCCTTGGAATGAAAAACTGTTTTTT. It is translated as CASSEGLGTGPWNEKLFF. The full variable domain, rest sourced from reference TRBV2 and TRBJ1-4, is EPEVTQTPSHQVTQMGQEVILRCVPISNHLYFYWYRQILGQKVEFLVSFYNNEISEKSEIFDDQFSVERPDGSNFTLKIRSTKLEDSAMYFCASSEGLGTGPWNEKLFFGSGTQLSVL.

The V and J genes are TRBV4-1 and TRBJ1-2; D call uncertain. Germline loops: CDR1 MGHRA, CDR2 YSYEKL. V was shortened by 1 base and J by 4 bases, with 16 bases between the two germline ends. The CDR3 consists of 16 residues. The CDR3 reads CASSQAEETLGYGYTF. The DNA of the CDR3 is TGCGCCAGCAGCCAAGCGGAGGAGACCCTGGGCTATGGCTACACCTTC.

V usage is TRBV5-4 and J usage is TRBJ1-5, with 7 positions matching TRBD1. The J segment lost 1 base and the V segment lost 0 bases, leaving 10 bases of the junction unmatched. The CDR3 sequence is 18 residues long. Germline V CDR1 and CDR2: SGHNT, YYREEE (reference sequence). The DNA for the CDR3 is TGTGCCAGCAGCTTGGTAGGGGTGGAGGGGGCGAGCAATCAGCCCCAGCATTTT. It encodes CASSLVGVEGASNQPQHF.

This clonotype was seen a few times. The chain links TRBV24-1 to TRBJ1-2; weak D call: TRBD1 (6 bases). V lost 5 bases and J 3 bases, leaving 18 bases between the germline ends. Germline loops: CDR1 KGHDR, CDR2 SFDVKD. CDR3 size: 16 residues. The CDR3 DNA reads TGTGCCACCAGTGGCGCCCCGGGGACACCCGACTATGGCTACACCTTC. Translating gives CATSGAPGTPDYGYTF.